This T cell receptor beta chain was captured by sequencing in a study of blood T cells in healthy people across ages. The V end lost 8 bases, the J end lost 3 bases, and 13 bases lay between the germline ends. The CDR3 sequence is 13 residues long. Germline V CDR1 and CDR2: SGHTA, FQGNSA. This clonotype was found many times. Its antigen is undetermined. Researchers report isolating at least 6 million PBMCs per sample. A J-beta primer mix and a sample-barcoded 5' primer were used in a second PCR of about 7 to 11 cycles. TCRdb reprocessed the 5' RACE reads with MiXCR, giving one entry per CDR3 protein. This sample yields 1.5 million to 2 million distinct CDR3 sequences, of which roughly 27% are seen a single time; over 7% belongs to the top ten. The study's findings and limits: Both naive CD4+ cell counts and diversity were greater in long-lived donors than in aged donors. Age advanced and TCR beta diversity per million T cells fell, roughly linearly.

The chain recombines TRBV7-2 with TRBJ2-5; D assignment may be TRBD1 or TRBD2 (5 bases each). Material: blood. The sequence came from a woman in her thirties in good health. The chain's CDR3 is CASPGWGKETQYF. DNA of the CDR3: TGTGCCAGCCCCGGTTGGGGGAAAGAGACCCAGTACTTC.